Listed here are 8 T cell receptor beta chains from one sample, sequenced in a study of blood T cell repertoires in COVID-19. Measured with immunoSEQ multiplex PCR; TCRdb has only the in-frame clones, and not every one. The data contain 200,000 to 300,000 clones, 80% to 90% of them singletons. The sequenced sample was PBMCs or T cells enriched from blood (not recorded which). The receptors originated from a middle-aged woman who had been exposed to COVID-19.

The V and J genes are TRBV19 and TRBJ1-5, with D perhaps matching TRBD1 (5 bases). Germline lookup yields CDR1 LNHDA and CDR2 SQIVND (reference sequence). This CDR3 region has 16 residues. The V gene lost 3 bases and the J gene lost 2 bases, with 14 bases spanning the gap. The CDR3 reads CASSIGLGRGNQPQHF. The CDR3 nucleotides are TGTGCCAGTAGTATCGGGTTGGGGCGCGGCAATCAGCCCCAGCATTTT. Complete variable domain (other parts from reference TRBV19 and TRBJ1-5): DGGITQSPKYLFRKEGQNVTLSCEQNLNHDAMYWYRQDPGQGLRLIYYSQIVNDFQKGDIAEGYSVSREKKESFPLTVTSAQKNPTAFYLCASSIGLGRGNQPQHFGDGTRLSIL.

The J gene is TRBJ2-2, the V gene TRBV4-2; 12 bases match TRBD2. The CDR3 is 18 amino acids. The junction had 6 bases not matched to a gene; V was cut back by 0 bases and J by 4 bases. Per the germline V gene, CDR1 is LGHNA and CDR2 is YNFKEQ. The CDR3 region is CASSQDASGGAGTGELFF. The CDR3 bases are TGTGCCAGCAGCCAAGATGCTAGCGGGGGGGCGGGCACCGGGGAGCTGTTTTTT.

Here the CDR3 DNA reads TGTGCCAGCAGTCTCTCTACCGGGGAGCTGTTTTTT. This gives the protein CASSLSTGELFF. V and J are TRBV27 and TRBJ2-2; D is uncertain. This CDR3 is 12 amino acids long. Trimming shortened V by 5 bases and J by 5 bases, and 6 bases separated the two germline ends. Per germline, CDR1 MNHEY and CDR2 SMNVEV (reference sequence).

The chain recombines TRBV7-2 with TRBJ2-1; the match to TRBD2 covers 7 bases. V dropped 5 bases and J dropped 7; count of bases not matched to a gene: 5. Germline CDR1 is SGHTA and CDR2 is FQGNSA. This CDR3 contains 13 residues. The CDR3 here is CASSPRGVNEQFF. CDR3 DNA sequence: TGTGCCAGCAGCCCCCGGGGGGTAAATGAGCAGTTCTTC.

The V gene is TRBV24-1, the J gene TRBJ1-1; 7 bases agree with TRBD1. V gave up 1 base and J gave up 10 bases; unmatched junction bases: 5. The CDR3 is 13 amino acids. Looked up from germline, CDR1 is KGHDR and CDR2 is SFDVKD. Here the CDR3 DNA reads TGTGCCACCAGTGATTTCCAGGGGGGTTTAGCTTTCTTT. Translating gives CATSDFQGGLAFF.

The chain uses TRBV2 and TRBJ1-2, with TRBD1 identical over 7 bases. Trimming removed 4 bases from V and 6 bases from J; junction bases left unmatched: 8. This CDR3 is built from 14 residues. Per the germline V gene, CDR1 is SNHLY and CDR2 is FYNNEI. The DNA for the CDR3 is TGTGCCAGCAGTGTGGGGGAGACAGGGCATGGCTACACCTTC. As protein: CASSVGETGHGYTF.

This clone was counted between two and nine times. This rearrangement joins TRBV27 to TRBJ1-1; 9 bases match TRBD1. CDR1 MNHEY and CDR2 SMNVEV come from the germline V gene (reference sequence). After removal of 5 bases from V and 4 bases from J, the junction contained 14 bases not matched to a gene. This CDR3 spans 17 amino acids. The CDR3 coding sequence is TGTGCCAGCAGTCGCTCGGACAGGGGCGCGAAGGGCACTGAAGCTTTCTTT. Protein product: CASSRSDRGAKGTEAFF.

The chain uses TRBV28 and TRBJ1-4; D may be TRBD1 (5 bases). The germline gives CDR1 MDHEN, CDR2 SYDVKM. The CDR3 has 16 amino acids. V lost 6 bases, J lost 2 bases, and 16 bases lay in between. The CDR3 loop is CASSSYGGWTNEKLFF. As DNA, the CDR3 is TGTGCCAGCAGCTCATACGGGGGGTGGACTAATGAAAAACTGTTTTTT.